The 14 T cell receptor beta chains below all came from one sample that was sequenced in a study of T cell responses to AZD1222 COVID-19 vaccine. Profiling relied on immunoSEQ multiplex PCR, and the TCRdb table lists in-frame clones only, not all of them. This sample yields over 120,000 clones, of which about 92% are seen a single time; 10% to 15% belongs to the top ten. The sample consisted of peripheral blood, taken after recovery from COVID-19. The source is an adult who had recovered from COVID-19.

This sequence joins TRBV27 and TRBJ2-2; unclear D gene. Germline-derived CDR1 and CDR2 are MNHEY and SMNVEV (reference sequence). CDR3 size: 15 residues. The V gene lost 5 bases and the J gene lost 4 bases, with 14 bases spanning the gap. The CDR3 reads CASSPTSMGTGELFF. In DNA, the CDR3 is TGTGCCAGCAGTCCGACCTCGATGGGCACCGGGGAGCTGTTTTTT.

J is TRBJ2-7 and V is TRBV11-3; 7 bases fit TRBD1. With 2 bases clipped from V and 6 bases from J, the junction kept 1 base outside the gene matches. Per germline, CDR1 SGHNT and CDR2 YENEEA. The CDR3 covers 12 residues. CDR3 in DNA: TGTGCCAGCAGCTTAACAGGGGCCGAGCAGTACTTC. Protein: CASSLTGAEQYF. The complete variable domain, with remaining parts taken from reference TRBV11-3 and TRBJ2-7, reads EAGVVQSPRYKIIEKKQPVAFWCNPISGHNTLYWYLQNLGQGPELLIRYENEEAVDDSQLPKDRFSAERLKGVDSTLKIQPAELGDSAVYLCASSLTGAEQYFGPGTRLTVT.

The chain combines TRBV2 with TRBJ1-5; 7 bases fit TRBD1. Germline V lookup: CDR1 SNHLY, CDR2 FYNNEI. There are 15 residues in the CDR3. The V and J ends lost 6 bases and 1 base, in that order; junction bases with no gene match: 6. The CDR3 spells CASRPGTESNQPQHF. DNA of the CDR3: TGTGCCAGCAGACCCGGGACAGAAAGCAATCAGCCCCAGCATTTT.

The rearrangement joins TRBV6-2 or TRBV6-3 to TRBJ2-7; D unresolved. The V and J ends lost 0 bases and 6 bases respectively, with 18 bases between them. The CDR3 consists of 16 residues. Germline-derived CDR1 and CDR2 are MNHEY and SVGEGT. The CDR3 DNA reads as TGTGCCAGCAGTTACTCATTTCCTAGGAAAAGCGCCGAGCAGTACTTC. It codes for CASSYSFPRKSAEQYF.

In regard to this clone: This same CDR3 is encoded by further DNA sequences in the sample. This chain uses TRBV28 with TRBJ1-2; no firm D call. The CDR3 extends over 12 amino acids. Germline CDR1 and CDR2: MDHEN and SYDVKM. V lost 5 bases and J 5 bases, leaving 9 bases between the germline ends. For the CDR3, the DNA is TGTGCCAGCAGTCTAGGCGGGTATGGCTACACCTTC. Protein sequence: CASSLGGYGYTF.

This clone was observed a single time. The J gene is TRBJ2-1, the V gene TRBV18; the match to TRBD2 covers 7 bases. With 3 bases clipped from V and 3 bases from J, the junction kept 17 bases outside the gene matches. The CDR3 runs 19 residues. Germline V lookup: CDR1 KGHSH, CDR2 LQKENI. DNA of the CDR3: TGTGCCAGCTCACCCTTACCGCCCTCGGTTAGGGAGGGCTACAATGAGCAGTTCTTC. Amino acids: CASSPLPPSVREGYNEQFF.

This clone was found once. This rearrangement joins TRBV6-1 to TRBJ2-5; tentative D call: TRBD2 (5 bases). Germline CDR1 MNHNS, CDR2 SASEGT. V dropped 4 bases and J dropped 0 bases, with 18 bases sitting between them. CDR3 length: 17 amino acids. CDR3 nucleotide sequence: TGTGCCAGCAGTGCCCCCGGGCCGGGGTTGTACCAAGAGACCCAGTACTTC. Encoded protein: CASSAPGPGLYQETQYF.

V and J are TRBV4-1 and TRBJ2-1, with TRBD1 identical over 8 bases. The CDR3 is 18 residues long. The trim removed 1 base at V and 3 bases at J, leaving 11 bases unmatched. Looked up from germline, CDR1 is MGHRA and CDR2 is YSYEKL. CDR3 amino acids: CASSQVVAGTGYYNEQFF. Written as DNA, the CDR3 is TGCGCCAGCAGCCAAGTCGTAGCCGGGACAGGCTACTACAATGAGCAGTTCTTC.

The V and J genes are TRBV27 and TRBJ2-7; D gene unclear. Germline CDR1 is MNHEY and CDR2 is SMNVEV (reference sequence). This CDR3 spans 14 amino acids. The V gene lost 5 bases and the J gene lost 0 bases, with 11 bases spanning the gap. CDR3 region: CASSPWPSSYEQYF. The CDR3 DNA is TGTGCCAGCAGTCCCTGGCCAAGCTCCTACGAGCAGTACTTC.

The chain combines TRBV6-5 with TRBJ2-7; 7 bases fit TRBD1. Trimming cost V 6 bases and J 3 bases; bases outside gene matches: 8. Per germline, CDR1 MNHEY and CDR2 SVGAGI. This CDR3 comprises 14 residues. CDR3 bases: TGTGCCAGCAGCCCGGAGAGGACAGGCTACGAGCAGTACTTC. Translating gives CASSPERTGYEQYF.

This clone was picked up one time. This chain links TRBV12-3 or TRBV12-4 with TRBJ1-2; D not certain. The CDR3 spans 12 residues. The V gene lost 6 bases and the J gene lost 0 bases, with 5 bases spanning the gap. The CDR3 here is CASSRANYGYTF. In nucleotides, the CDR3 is TGTGCCAGCAGCAGAGCTAACTATGGCTACACCTTC.

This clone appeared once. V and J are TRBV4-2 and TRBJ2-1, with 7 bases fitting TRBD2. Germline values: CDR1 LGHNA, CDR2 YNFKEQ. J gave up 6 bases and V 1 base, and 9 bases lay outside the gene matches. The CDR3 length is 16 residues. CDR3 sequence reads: CASSQVGTIGSNEQFF. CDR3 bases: TGTGCCAGCAGCCAAGTGGGGACTATCGGGAGCAATGAGCAGTTCTTC.

CDR3 protein: CASSLFRGSSSYNEQFF. DNA for the CDR3: TGTGCCAGCAGCTTGTTTCGCGGGAGTAGCTCCTACAATGAGCAGTTCTTC. This chain connects TRBV5-4 to TRBJ2-1; 7 bases fit TRBD2. CDR3 length: 17 residues. Germline V gene sequence: CDR1 SGHNT, CDR2 YYREEE (reference sequence). The trim removed 1 base at V and 0 bases at J, leaving 7 bases unmatched.

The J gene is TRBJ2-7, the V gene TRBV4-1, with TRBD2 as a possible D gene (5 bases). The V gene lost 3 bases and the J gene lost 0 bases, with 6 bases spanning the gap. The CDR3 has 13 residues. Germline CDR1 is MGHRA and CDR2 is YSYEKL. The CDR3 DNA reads TGCGCCAGCAGCCACGAGGGCTCCTACGAGCAGTACTTC. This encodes CASSHEGSYEQYF.